Listed here are 2 T cell receptor beta chains from one sample, sequenced in a study of CD8+CD57+ T cells in acquired aplastic anemia. The patients chosen for sequencing had shown expansion of CD8+CD57+ cells (detected by flow cytometry). Using genomic DNA as the template, TCR beta VDJ and CDR3 profiling was carried out. TCRdb reanalysed the reads using MiXCR and keeps one entry per CDR3 protein. The data show under 150,000 distinct CDR3 sequences, 30% to 45% seen once. The sample was sorted CD4+, CD8+, or CD8+CD57+ T cells (not recorded which) from PBMCs. These receptors were obtained from a human donor with aplastic anemia.

This clonotype was seen more than once but under ten times. A much larger clone differs from this one at a single base, so this may be a read error. The J gene is TRBJ1-1, the V gene TRBV7-8; D might be TRBD1 (5 bases). CDR3 length equals 13 residues. Per germline, CDR1 SGHVS and CDR2 FQNEAQ. The CDR3 loop is CASSSEMGDRALF. In DNA, the CDR3 is TGTGCCAGCAGCTCTGAAATGGGGGATCGGGCTCTCTTT.

There are many counts of this clonotype. This rearrangement joins TRBV6-5 to TRBJ1-5; 7 nucleotides match TRBD1. CDR3 length equals 16 residues. The germline gives CDR1 MNHEY, CDR2 SVGAGI. Trimming cost V 4 bases and J 7 bases; bases outside gene matches: 13. The CDR3 nucleotides read TGTGCCAGCAGTTCGACTCCACAGGGGCGAGGGCAGCCCCAGCATTTT. This codes for CASSSTPQGRGQPQHF.